Listed below are T cell receptor beta chains from one sample, sequenced in a study of cytomegalovirus exposure and HLA in healthy donors. Produced via immunoSEQ multiplex PCR; TCRdb's table is partial and in-frame only. The sample has 160,000 or so clones, approximately 75% seen once. The sequencing sample was made of PBMCs. The receptor source for this set is a man aged 30-40 years in good health and CMV-seropositive. Each CDR3 is given with its conserved first and last residue. Each record gives: V gene, clone size, D gene, J gene, CDR3 DNA, CDR3 protein. The D gene is left open where the match is weak. Clone size is shown for a subset of rows, as once, few, many or a class of expanded clone.

TRBV28	.	.	TRBJ2-5	TGTGCCAGCAGTTCCCCACAGGTCGAGACCCAGTACTTC	CASSSPQVETQYF
TRBV2	.	.	TRBJ2-1	TGTGCCAGCAGCCAAGGGAGCCAGGGGTACAATGAGCAGTTCTTC	CASSQGSQGYNEQFF
TRBV7-6	.	TRBD1	TRBJ1-1	TGTGCCAGCAGCTTAGGGACAGGGGGCATGAACACTGAAGCTTTCTTT	CASSLGTGGMNTEAFF
TRBV6-5	.	TRBD1	TRBJ1-2	TGTGCCAGCACGGTGCGGGGGACAGGGGGCTATGGCTACACCTTC	CASTVRGTGGYGYTF
TRBV6-5	.	.	TRBJ1-1	TGTGCCAGCAGATGGCCCGGGGACACGAACACTGAAGCTTTCTTT	CASRWPGDTNTEAFF
TRBV5-4	.	TRBD1	TRBJ2-7	TGTGCCAGCAGCTCAAAGGACAGGGGGCACTACGAGCAGTACTTC	CASSSKDRGHYEQYF
TRBV11-3	.	TRBD1	TRBJ2-1	TGTGCCAGCAGCTTAGTAGGGGGACAGGGGGCCTACAATGAGCAGTTCTTC	CASSLVGGQGAYNEQFF
TRBV5-1	.	.	TRBJ2-7	TGCGCCAGCAGCTTGTTGGGCAGGGTTTACGAGCAGTACTTC	CASSLLGRVYEQYF
TRBV5-4	.	.	TRBJ1-1	TGTGCCAGCAGTTCACAGGTTGTTGGTCGCGCTGAAGCTTTCTTT	CASSSQVVGRAEAFF
TRBV7-9	.	.	TRBJ2-1	TGTGCCAGCAGCCTACAGGGCAATGAGCAGTTCTTC	CASSLQGNEQFF
TRBV5-1	.	.	TRBJ1-4	TGCGCCAGCAGCTTGGGCCCCACAAGTGCAACTAATGAAAAACTGTTTTTT	CASSLGPTSATNEKLFF
TRBV18	.	TRBD1	TRBJ1-5	TGTGCCAGCTCCGACGGACAGGGTGCCAATCAGCCCCAGCATTTT	CASSDGQGANQPQHF
TRBV5-1	.	TRBD2	TRBJ2-5	TGCGCCAGCAGCATCGGGACTAGCAGCCAAGAGACCCAGTACTTC	CASSIGTSSQETQYF
TRBV5-6	.	.	TRBJ2-3	TGTGCCAGCAGCTTGGGTACTTACACAGATACGCAGTATTTT	CASSLGTYTDTQYF
TRBV19	.	TRBD1	TRBJ1-1	TGTGCCAGTAGTATTGGGACAGGGAATATTGCTGAAGCTTTCTTT	CASSIGTGNIAEAFF
TRBV7-9	once	.	TRBJ2-7	TGTGCCAGCAGCCAGATGGGGGCTTTGTCCTACGAGCAGTACTTC	CASSQMGALSYEQYF
TRBV5-4	.	TRBD1	TRBJ2-3	TGTGCCAGCAGCTTGGTTCAGGGGGGCACAGATACGCAGTATTTT	CASSLVQGGTDTQYF
TRBV18	.	TRBD1	TRBJ1-2	TGTGCCAGCTCACCTCCACTATGGGTCCGACAGGGGTTAATGGACTATGGCTACACCTTC	CASSPPLWVRQGLMDYGYTF
TRBV7-6	.	TRBD1	TRBJ1-4	TGTGCCAGCAGCGATGACCCCGGGACAGGGGTGCAAAAACTGTTTTTT	CASSDDPGTGVQKLFF
TRBV6-6	.	TRBD2	TRBJ2-7	TGTGCCAGCAGTTTGGCGCGGGGGGGCCCCAACGAGCAGTACTTC	CASSLARGGPNEQYF
TRBV11-2	.	TRBD2	TRBJ2-7	TGTGCCAGCAGCTTATTTAGCGGGGACACCTACGAGCAGTACTTC	CASSLFSGDTYEQYF
TRBV28	.	.	TRBJ1-2	TGTGCCAGCACCCAAATCTCCGGGATAGGAGGGTATGGCTACACCTTC	CASTQISGIGGYGYTF
TRBV28	.	.	TRBJ2-4	TGTGCCAGCAGTACCCGACAGGGCGGGGGGGCCAAAAACATTCAGTACTTC	CASSTRQGGGAKNIQYF
TRBV27	.	TRBD1	TRBJ2-5	TGTGCCAGCAGACCACAGGGGCCAGAGACCCAGTACTTC	CASRPQGPETQYF
TRBV7-9	.	.	TRBJ1-4	TGTGCCAGCAGCTTAGAGGGGACAACTAATGAAAAACTGTTTTTT	CASSLEGTTNEKLFF
TRBV9	.	TRBD1	TRBJ1-4	TGTGCCAGCAGCGTAGGTGGGACAGGTGGTGAAAAACTGTTTTTT	CASSVGGTGGEKLFF
TRBV7-7	few	.	TRBJ2-7	TGTGCCAGCAGCCTGATTAGGGGCTCCGAGCAGTACTTC	CASSLIRGSEQYF
TRBV4-1	few	TRBD1	TRBJ2-3	TGCGCCAGCAGCCAGGGACAGGCAGATACGCAGTATTTT	CASSQGQADTQYF
TRBV11-2	.	.	TRBJ2-3	TGTGCCAGCAGCGTTAATACGCAGTATTTT	CASSVNTQYF
TRBV30	once	.	TRBJ2-3	TGTGCCTGGAGCCGCGCCGGGGGGCATGGAGATACGCAGTATTTT	CAWSRAGGHGDTQYF
TRBV19	.	.	TRBJ1-3	TGTGCCAGTAGTATGCGGGGGAACTCTGGAAACACCATATATTTT	CASSMRGNSGNTIYF
TRBV7-2	.	TRBD1	TRBJ2-7	TGTGCCAGCAGCTTAGCATCACAGGGGGCGCACGAGCAGTACTTC	CASSLASQGAHEQYF
TRBV7-9	.	.	TRBJ1-1	TGTGCCAGCAGCCCACAGGGCTCTGAAGCTTTCTTT	CASSPQGSEAFF
TRBV19	.	TRBD1	TRBJ2-7	TGTGCCAGTGGCCATGGGGACAGCACCTACGAGCAGTACTTC	CASGHGDSTYEQYF
TRBV4-3	.	.	TRBJ1-6	TGCGCCAGCAGCCAAGACGGGGAACTCTCCTATAATTCACCCCTCCACTTT	CASSQDGELSYNSPLHF
TRBV5-1	.	TRBD2	TRBJ2-1	TGCGCCAGCAGTCCTATCGGGACTAGCGGGGGTCTCAATGAGCAGTTCTTC	CASSPIGTSGGLNEQFF
TRBV28	.	.	TRBJ1-2	TGTGCCAGCAGTTTAGGGGCCTACTATGGCTACACCTTC	CASSLGAYYGYTF
TRBV28	.	.	TRBJ1-5	TGTGCCAGCAGCCCCGCAGGGGATAGCAATCAGCCCCAGCATTTT	CASSPAGDSNQPQHF
TRBV6-5	.	TRBD1	TRBJ1-2	TGTGCCAGCGGACAGGGGGGCGATGGCTACACCTTC	CASGQGGDGYTF
TRBV2	.	TRBD1	TRBJ2-1	TGTGCCAGCAGTGATGGGGACAGGGGCACTAGCTCCTACAATGAGCAGTTCTTC	CASSDGDRGTSSYNEQFF
TRBV15	.	.	TRBJ2-7	TGTGCCACCAGCCCTGCGGACAGCGACTACGAGCAGTACTTC	CATSPADSDYEQYF
TRBV5-1	once	.	TRBJ1-1	TGCGCCAGCAGCCCGAGTGGGAGAATTATGAACACTGAAGTTTTCTTT	CASSPSGRIMNTEVFF
TRBV6-5	few	TRBD1	TRBJ1-6	TGTGCCAGCAGCCCCCTGGACAGGGGTCCGTCTCCCCTCCACTTT	CASSPLDRGPSPLHF
TRBV28	.	TRBD1	TRBJ1-5	TGTGCCAGCAATAGGATCGGGACAGGGGGTAATCAGCCCCAGCATTTT	CASNRIGTGGNQPQHF
TRBV6-5	.	TRBD1	TRBJ1-2	TGTGCCAGCAGTTCGGGACAGGGCCACTATGGCTACACCTTC	CASSSGQGHYGYTF
TRBV7-6	.	TRBD1	TRBJ2-5	TGTGCCAGCAGCTCCTTTCGTGACAGGGGGCGAGAGACCCAGTACTTC	CASSSFRDRGRETQYF
TRBV13	.	.	TRBJ2-7	TGTGCCAGCAGCTCGGAGCCGGGCTACGAGCAGTACTTC	CASSSEPGYEQYF
TRBV30	.	TRBD2	TRBJ2-7	TGTGCCTGGACCTCAGTAGCTAGCGGGGGGGGAGAGCAGTACTTC	CAWTSVASGGGEQYF
TRBV19	.	TRBD1	TRBJ1-2	TGTGCCAGTAGTATAATAGGACAGGGGGCACCAGGCTACACCTTC	CASSIIGQGAPGYTF
TRBV9	.	.	TRBJ2-1	TGTGCCAGCAGCGTAGGTGGCGGGGGCCCTAGTGAGCAGTTCTTC	CASSVGGGGPSEQFF
TRBV6-6	.	.	TRBJ2-6	TGTGCCAGCAGTCAAAGTCGGGTCTCTGGGGCCAACGTCCTGACTTTC	CASSQSRVSGANVLTF
TRBV9	.	TRBD2	TRBJ2-3	TGTGCCAGCAGCGCTATGCGGGGGGGCGCAGATACGCAGTATTTT	CASSAMRGGADTQYF
TRBV5-1	.	.	TRBJ1-4	TGCGCCAGCAGCTTGGGAGGAGAAGGATTGGTATCAGAAAAACTGTTTTTT	CASSLGGEGLVSEKLFF
TRBV4-1	few	.	TRBJ2-1	TGCGCCAGCAGCCAAGACGGGAGCTCCTACAATGAGCAGTTCTTC	CASSQDGSSYNEQFF